One sample yielded the 31 T cell receptor beta chains listed below, sequenced in a study of shared clonotypes between healthy human individuals. Only in-frame clones appear in the TCRdb table, and some are missing; sequencing was by immunoSEQ multiplex PCR. The sample includes fewer than 600,000 clones, 70% to 80% of them seen just once. Source material: PBMCs. These receptors were obtained from a woman aged 40 to 50 in good health. Some clones in this sample may be carry-over from other donors' samples.

The gene calls are TRBV28 and TRBJ1-1; TRBD1 is a possible D gene (5 bases). Germline-derived CDR1 and CDR2 are MDHEN and SYDVKM. The CDR3 loop spans 11 amino acids. The ends were cut back, 7 bases at V and 4 bases at J, with 7 bases in the middle. The CDR3 DNA sequence: TGTGCCAGCAAAGGGGTCACTGAAGCTTTCTTT. This sequence encodes CASKGVTEAFF. The whole variable domain, remainder taken from reference TRBV28 and TRBJ1-1, is DVKVTQSSRYLVKRTGEKVFLECVQDMDHENMFWYRQDPGLGLRLIYFSYDVKMKEKGDIPEGYSVSREKKERFSLILESASTNQTSMYLCASKGVTEAFFGQGTRLTVV.

The CDR3 here is CASSIYRANIAKNIQYF. The CDR3 DNA is TGTGCCAGTAGTATTTACAGGGCGAACATAGCCAAAAACATTCAGTACTTC. The J gene is TRBJ2-4, the V gene TRBV19; TRBD1 might be the D (6 bases). Trimming removed 3 bases at V and 0 bases at J, with 15 bases between. Germline V gene sequence: CDR1 LNHDA, CDR2 SQIVND (reference sequence). The CDR3 totals 17 residues.

The chain combines TRBV29-1 with TRBJ1-1; no clear D. The CDR3 runs to 11 residues. Between the trimmed V and J ends, which lost 4 bases and 1 base, there was a span of 4 bases. Per germline, CDR1 SQVTM and CDR2 ANQGSEA. CDR3 in amino acids: CSVGKNTEAFF. The DNA for the CDR3 is TGCAGCGTTGGGAAGAACACTGAAGCTTTCTTT.

CDR3 sequence reads: CASSLAYPNYGYTF. The CDR3 region has the DNA TGTGCCAGCAGCTTGGCATATCCTAACTATGGCTACACCTTC. V usage is TRBV5-5 and J usage is TRBJ1-2; D ambiguous. Germline loops: CDR1 SGHKS, CDR2 YYEKEE (reference sequence). The V end was cut by 0 bases, the J end by 0 bases, with 6 bases between. The CDR3 has 14 residues. Based on the CDR3 plus reference TRBV5-5 and TRBJ1-2, the full variable domain is DAGVTQSPTHLIKTRGQQVTLRCSPISGHKSVSWYQQVLGQGPQFIFQYYEKEERGRGNFPDRFSARQFPNYSSELNVNALLLGDSALYLCASSLAYPNYGYTFGSGTRLTVV.

This chain joins TRBV5-1 and TRBJ2-5; 9 bases fit TRBD2. CDR1 is SGHRS, CDR2 YFSETQ, per germline. V was pared by 4 bases and J by 3 bases, with 10 bases of the junction left unmatched. CDR3 size: 16 residues. CDR3 nucleotides: TGCGCCAGCAGCCAAGATCCGGGACTAGCAAAAGAGACCCAGTACTTC. Protein sequence: CASSQDPGLAKETQYF.

The V and J genes are TRBV5-4 and TRBJ2-3; 7 nucleotides line up with TRBD2. Trimming removed 3 bases from V and 2 bases from J; junction bases left unmatched: 12. CDR1 is SGHNT, CDR2 YYREEE, per germline (reference sequence). This CDR3 is 17 amino acids long. The CDR3 loop is CASSSGLAGADTDTQYF. CDR3 in DNA: TGTGCCAGCAGCTCGGGCCTGGCGGGAGCGGACACAGATACGCAGTATTTT.

This clone was detected only a few times. This chain connects TRBV29-1 to TRBJ2-7; D is uncertain. Germline values: CDR1 SQVTM, CDR2 ANQGSEA. This CDR3 comprises 12 residues. V lost 4 bases and J 2 bases, leaving 9 bases between the germline ends. Written as DNA, the CDR3 is TGCAGCGTTGGGGAACCTCCCTACGAGCAGTACTTC. Encoded protein: CSVGEPPYEQYF.

In this sample, this clone turned up a few times. The gene calls are TRBV18 and TRBJ2-5; 9 bases map to TRBD1. The CDR3 is 14 residues long. The germline V gene has CDR1 KGHSH and CDR2 LQKENI. V shed 5 bases and J 7 bases; nucleotides not matched to a gene: 8. CDR3 protein: CASSGTGIDGTQYF. The CDR3 region has the DNA TGTGCCAGCTCAGGGACAGGGATCGACGGGACCCAGTACTTC.

V and J are TRBV6-1 and TRBJ2-2; 12 nucleotides line up with TRBD2. The CDR3 has 15 amino acids. The trim removed 6 bases at V and 6 bases at J, leaving 5 bases unmatched. Germline-derived CDR1 and CDR2 are MNHNS and SASEGT. CDR3 amino acids: CASRKTSGSAGELFF. In nucleotides, the CDR3 is TGTGCCAGCAGGAAGACTAGCGGGAGTGCCGGGGAGCTGTTTTTT.

This chain connects TRBV2 to TRBJ2-7, with D hard to call. CDR1 is SNHLY and CDR2 is FYNNEI in the germline V gene. V shed 7 bases and J shed 0 bases, with 13 bases lying between them. This CDR3 is built from 14 residues. CDR3 amino acids: CASKMTVSSYEQYF. Here the CDR3 DNA reads TGTGCCAGCAAGATGACGGTAAGCTCCTACGAGCAGTACTTC.

This clone was observed a few times. This chain connects TRBV2 to TRBJ1-5; 7 positions agree with TRBD1. V was clipped by 5 bases and J by 6 bases; unmatched bases: 4. Germline-derived CDR1 and CDR2 are SNHLY and FYNNEI. The CDR3 extends over 13 amino acids. The CDR3 nucleotides read TGTGCCAGCAGTCCAGGGGGGAGTCAGCCCCAGCATTTT. This encodes CASSPGGSQPQHF.

The chain uses TRBV4-2 and TRBJ2-1; 7 positions agree with TRBD1. Trimming cost V 0 bases and J 7 bases; bases outside gene matches: 3. The germline gives CDR1 LGHNA, CDR2 YNFKEQ. This CDR3 has 14 amino acids. The CDR3 coding sequence is TGTGCCAGCAGCCAAGACGACAGGGCAAATGAGCAGTTCTTC. Amino acids: CASSQDDRANEQFF.

The J gene is TRBJ1-1, the V gene TRBV5-6; TRBD1 aligns across 7 bases. Germline loops: CDR1 SGHDT, CDR2 YYEEEE. V lost 2 bases and J lost 8; bases outside the gene matches: 3. CDR3 size: 12 residues. CDR3 protein: CASSFDRDEAFF. Written as DNA, the CDR3 is TGTGCCAGCAGCTTCGACAGGGACGAAGCTTTCTTT.

The chain links TRBV5-1 to TRBJ2-5; D ambiguous. The V end lost 2 bases, the J end lost 3 bases, and 11 bases lay between the germline ends. CDR3 length: 14 amino acids. Germline V gene data show CDR1 as SGHRS and CDR2 as YFSETQ. CDR3 protein: CASSFILQEETQYF. As DNA, the CDR3 is TGCGCCAGCAGCTTTATTTTGCAGGAAGAGACCCAGTACTTC.

The chain joins TRBV13 to TRBJ1-3, with D possibly TRBD1 on 5 matching bases. The germline gives CDR1 PRHDT, CDR2 FYEKMQ (reference sequence). V lost 8 bases and J 0 bases, leaving 17 bases between the germline ends. The CDR3 totals 16 residues. The CDR3 DNA is TGTGCCAGCTCCACTTACAGGACCTACTCTGGAAACACCATATATTTT. This encodes CASSTYRTYSGNTIYF. The entire variable domain, with the rest obtained from reference TRBV13 and TRBJ1-3, is as follows: AAGVIQSPRHLIKEKRETATLKCYPIPRHDTVYWYQQGPGQDPQFLISFYEKMQSDKGSIPDRFSAQQFSDYHSELNMSSLELGDSALYFCASSTYRTYSGNTIYFGEGSWLTVV.

The J gene is TRBJ2-2, the V gene TRBV7-8; TRBD2 is a possible D gene (6 bases). V was clipped by 7 bases and J by 1 base, with 16 bases between them. Germline CDR1 reads SGHVS; CDR2 reads FQNEAQ. This CDR3 is built from 16 residues. The CDR3 region has the DNA TGTGCCAGCACCCCCCTTCGCGGGAAGAACACCGGGGAGCTGTTTTTT. Translated: CASTPLRGKNTGELFF.

The chain employs TRBV18 and TRBJ2-5; weak D call: TRBD2 (5 bases). Germline assignment: CDR1 KGHSH and CDR2 LQKENI. Deletions cut 3 bases from V and 4 bases from J, with 12 bases between. The CDR3 covers 14 residues. CDR3 coding DNA: TGTGCCAGCTCACCGACGGGGAGTCGAGAGACCCAGTACTTC. Protein: CASSPTGSRETQYF. Supplemented by reference TRBV18 and TRBJ2-5, the full variable domain reads NAGVMQNPRHLVRRRGQEARLRCSPMKGHSHVYWYRQLPEEGLKFMVYLQKENIIDESGMPKERFSAEFPKEGPSILRIQQVVRGDSAAYFCASSPTGSRETQYFGPGTRLLVL.

This clone was detected once. V is TRBV19 and J is TRBJ2-7, with unresolved D. V shed 2 bases and J shed 2 bases, with 10 bases lying between them. Germline V CDR1 and CDR2: LNHDA, SQIVND (reference sequence). CDR3 length equals 14 residues. The DNA for the CDR3 is TGTGCCAGTAGTATAACCCAGAGCCCCTACGAGCAGTACTTC. Its protein is CASSITQSPYEQYF.

This clone was seen repeatedly, ten times or more. The V call is TRBV27, the J call TRBJ2-3; D gene unclear. The germline V gene encodes CDR1 MNHEY and CDR2 SMNVEV (reference sequence). The CDR3 is 13 amino acids. V lost 6 bases to trimming and J lost 2 bases, with 9 bases between them. The CDR3 DNA reads as TGTGCCAGCAGCCGGATCCCCACAGATACGCAGTATTTT. Translation gives CASSRIPTDTQYF.

The genes are TRBV7-9 and TRBJ1-1; possibly TRBD1 for D (6 bases). The CDR3 spans 16 residues. Trimming left V 0 bases short and J 3 bases short, with 14 bases between. Germline V gene data show CDR1 as SEHNR and CDR2 as FQNEAQ (reference sequence). The CDR3 sequence is CASSLAGGRWDTEAFF. The CDR3, as DNA: TGTGCCAGCAGCTTAGCCGGGGGCCGGTGGGACACTGAAGCTTTCTTT.

V usage is TRBV7-2 and J usage is TRBJ1-4, with a possible D match to TRBD1 (5 bases). Germline CDR1 and CDR2: SGHTA and FQGNSA. The CDR3 consists of 16 residues. The V gene lost 1 base and the J gene lost 4 bases, with 13 bases spanning the gap. The CDR3 DNA follows: TGTGCCAGCAGCTTAGGTGGTGCAGGGTTTAATGAAAAACTGTTTTTT. Its protein product is CASSLGGAGFNEKLFF.

The chain has TRBV10-3 and TRBJ2-1, with D perhaps matching TRBD2 (6 bases). Germline CDR1 is ENHRY and CDR2 is SYGVKD. CDR3 length: 13 amino acids. V lost 0 bases, J lost 12 bases, and 12 bases lay in between. CDR3 DNA sequence: TGTGCCATCAGTGAGTCCAGGGTGGAGGGGCAGTTCTTC. This translates into CAISESRVEGQFF.

The chain is built from TRBV11-3 and TRBJ2-5; D may be TRBD2 (6 bases). The length of the CDR3 is 15 residues. Germline CDR1 is SGHNT and CDR2 is YENEEA. V dropped 0 bases and J dropped 5 bases, with 13 bases sitting between them. This chain's CDR3 is CASSLEAGTTETQYF. The CDR3, as DNA: TGTGCCAGCAGCTTAGAAGCGGGTACTACTGAGACCCAGTACTTC.

This chain's CDR3 is CASSFRQGLRREKLFF. CDR3 coding DNA: TGTGCCAGCAGTTTCAGACAGGGCCTAAGGAGGGAAAAACTGTTTTTT. The gene calls are TRBV28 and TRBJ1-4; 7 bases line up with TRBD1. The germline V gene has CDR1 MDHEN and CDR2 SYDVKM. The junction had 12 bases not matched to a gene; V was cut back by 3 bases and J by 8 bases. This CDR3 spans 16 amino acids.

This clone was found once. This rearrangement joins TRBV2 to TRBJ1-1; no clear D gene. CDR1 is SNHLY and CDR2 is FYNNEI in the germline V gene. V lost 4 bases and J 4 bases, leaving 10 bases between the germline ends. The CDR3 sequence is 13 residues long. CDR3 sequence (DNA): TGTGCCAGCAGTGTTACGGCGACCACTGAAGCTTTCTTT. It is translated as CASSVTATTEAFF. The variable domain in full, with the rest retrieved from reference TRBV2 and TRBJ1-1, is EPEVTQTPSHQVTQMGQEVILRCVPISNHLYFYWYRQILGQKVEFLVSFYNNEISEKSEIFDDQFSVERPDGSNFTLKIRSTKLEDSAMYFCASSVTATTEAFFGQGTRLTVV.

Comments on this clone: One end of the junction does not line up with germline, which may come from a read error. CDR3: CASSLVPVAYNEQFF. CDR3 nucleotide sequence: TGCGCCAGCAGCTTAGTTCCAGTGGCCTACAATGAGCAGTTCTTC. The V gene is TRBV7-9, the J gene TRBJ2-1; unclear D gene. The CDR3 extends over 15 amino acids. Germline assignment: CDR1 SEHNR and CDR2 FQNEAQ (reference sequence).

The chain couples TRBV18 to TRBJ1-5; D may be TRBD1 (6 bases). In germline, CDR1 is KGHSH, CDR2 LQKENI. The CDR3 has 15 amino acids. Between the trimmed V and J ends, which lost 3 bases and 0 bases, there was a span of 9 bases. CDR3 sequence reads: CASSPGQNSNQPQHF. The DNA of the CDR3 is TGTGCCAGCTCACCCGGACAGAATAGCAATCAGCCCCAGCATTTT.

As concerns this clone: Different DNA sequences within this sample yield the same CDR3. CDR3 DNA: TGTGCCAGCAGCTTGGACCCCAGCTCCTACGAGCAGTACTTC. This encodes CASSLDPSSYEQYF. The chain recombines TRBV5-4 with TRBJ2-7, with D uncertain. Germline loops: CDR1 SGHNT, CDR2 YYREEE (reference sequence). V lost 0 bases and J lost 0, with 7 bases in between. The CDR3 consists of 14 residues.

The chain carries TRBV5-1 and TRBJ2-3, with a weak D call TRBD1 (5 bases). Germline assignment: CDR1 SGHRS and CDR2 YFSETQ. The CDR3 loop spans 15 amino acids. The V end was cut by 0 bases, the J end by 4 bases, with 12 bases between. CDR3 DNA sequence: TGCGCCAGCAGCTTGGAGGGCAGGGCCGCAGATACGCAGTATTTT. Translation gives CASSLEGRAADTQYF.

This sequence joins TRBV18 and TRBJ2-4; perhaps TRBD2 as D (5 bases). The CDR3 has 12 residues. V lost 6 bases to trimming and J lost 7 bases, with 10 bases between them. The germline V gene has CDR1 KGHSH and CDR2 LQKENI. The CDR3 loop is CASSSRRNIQYF. DNA of the CDR3: TGTGCCAGCTCGAGCCGGAGGAACATTCAGTACTTC. Complete variable domain (other parts from reference TRBV18 and TRBJ2-4): NAGVMQNPRHLVRRRGQEARLRCSPMKGHSHVYWYRQLPEEGLKFMVYLQKENIIDESGMPKERFSAEFPKEGPSILRIQQVVRGDSAAYFCASSSRRNIQYFGAGTRLSVL.

The J gene is TRBJ1-5, the V gene TRBV28, with TRBD1 identical over 9 bases. Trimming took 11 bases from V and 0 from J; bases not matched to a gene: 14. The length of the CDR3 is 17 residues. Germline V gene data show CDR1 as MDHEN and CDR2 as SYDVKM. The CDR3 here is CAHRSGTGFVSNQPQHF. Written as DNA, the CDR3 is TGTGCCCATAGGTCGGGGACAGGGTTTGTTAGCAATCAGCCCCAGCATTTT.